The present T cell receptor (beta chain) was sequenced within a study of blood T cell repertoires in COVID-19. For the study at large: Italy, Spain and the United States were the sources of the convalescent and acute COVID-19 samples. T cells, B-cell-depleted T cells, or PBMCs provided the cDNA or gDNA that served as material.

Per the study methods: Amplification of reference gene primers was used by the study to estimate nucleated cell counts. The table came from immunoSEQ multiplex PCR; TCRdb's copy has only in-frame clones and leaves some out. Clonal size and the V and J genes are those of that table, whereas D and trimming came from the DNA. Among around 170,000 clones, 78% were seen once, and the ten largest hold about 15%. The ends lost 6 bases at V and 3 bases at J; junction bases unmatched: 5. The germline V gene encodes CDR1 MNHEY and CDR2 SVGAGI. This CDR3 comprises 13 residues. Sequences were obtained from peripheral blood. The chain recombines TRBV6-5 with TRBJ2-7, with 7 bases fitting TRBD1. The receptor was isolated from a woman older than 75 with acute or convalescent COVID-19. CDR3 sequence reads: CASRGQTSYEQYF. The CDR3 DNA reads TGTGCCAGCAGGGGACAGACCAGCTACGAGCAGTACTTC.